A selection of T cell receptor beta chains follows, all from one sample in a study of blood T cell repertoires in COVID-19. Some clones are missing from TCRdb's copy, which holds only in-frame ones; the method was immunoSEQ multiplex PCR. Among approximately 310,000 clones listed, 70% to 90% were seen once. Material for sequencing was PBMCs or T cells enriched from blood (not recorded which). These receptors were collected from a young man who had recovered from COVID-19. Each CDR3 is given with its conserved first and last residue. A D gene is named only where the DNA matches it firmly. Only some rows state a clone size, as once, few, many or a class for expanded clones.

J: TRBJ2-5
V: TRBV5-4
size: few
D: .
CDR3: CASSLGTAQETQYF
DNA: TGTGCCAGCAGCTTGGGGACAGCCCAAGAGACCCAGTACTTC

J: TRBJ2-1
V: TRBV5-4
size: .
D: TRBD1
CDR3: CASTIGGRGNYNEQFF
DNA: TGTGCCAGCACCATAGGGGGCAGGGGCAACTACAATGAGCAGTTCTTC

J: TRBJ1-6
V: TRBV5-8
size: .
D: .
CDR3: CASTPRESYNSPLHF
DNA: TGTGCCAGCACCCCAAGGGAGTCCTATAATTCACCCCTCCACTTT

J: TRBJ2-2
V: TRBV7-9
size: .
D: .
CDR3: CASSLSPAGELFF
DNA: TGTGCCAGCAGCTTAAGCCCGGCCGGGGAGCTGTTTTTT

J: TRBJ2-7
V: TRBV25-1
size: .
D: .
CDR3: CASSGSGTHYEQYF
DNA: TGTGCCAGCTCCGGATCAGGTACCCACTACGAGCAGTACTTC

J: TRBJ2-7
V: TRBV6-1
size: .
D: TRBD1
CDR3: CASSEARAGGEQYF
DNA: TGTGCCAGCAGTGAAGCGAGGGCAGGGGGCGAGCAGTACTTC

J: TRBJ1-4
V: TRBV4-3
size: .
D: .
CDR3: CASSQDVPGSNEKLFF
DNA: TGCGCCAGCAGCCAAGATGTTCCGGGGTCTAATGAAAAACTGTTTTTT

J: TRBJ1-5
V: TRBV7-9
size: .
D: .
CDR3: CASSLRGQPQHF
DNA: TGTGCCAGCAGCCTCCGGGGGCAGCCCCAGCATTTT

J: TRBJ2-7
V: TRBV27
size: once
D: .
CDR3: CASRWGVSGHEQYF
DNA: TGTGCCAGCAGGTGGGGGGTATCGGGCCACGAGCAGTACTTC

J: TRBJ2-2
V: TRBV11-3
size: .
D: .
CDR3: CASGIRAGELFF
DNA: TGTGCCAGCGGCATCAGGGCCGGGGAGCTGTTTTTT

J: TRBJ1-1
V: TRBV10-3
size: few
D: TRBD1
CDR3: CASRNRGMKNTEAFF
DNA: TGTGCCAGCAGAAACAGGGGAATGAAGAACACTGAAGCTTTCTTT

J: TRBJ2-2
V: TRBV4-2
size: .
D: TRBD2
CDR3: CASSQERASGGPNTGELFF
DNA: TGTGCCAGCAGCCAAGAGAGGGCTAGCGGGGGCCCGAACACCGGGGAGCTGTTTTTT

J: TRBJ2-1
V: TRBV2
size: .
D: .
CDR3: CASVKRNNEQFF
DNA: TGTGCCAGCGTAAAGCGGAACAATGAGCAGTTCTTC

J: TRBJ1-2
V: TRBV5-6
size: once
D: TRBD1
CDR3: CASSLASGGRANYGYTF
DNA: TGTGCCAGCAGCTTAGCCTCAGGGGGTCGGGCTAACTATGGCTACACCTTC

J: TRBJ1-2
V: TRBV19
size: .
D: TRBD1
CDR3: CASAMTGTHYGYTF
DNA: TGTGCCAGTGCTATGACAGGGACTCACTATGGCTACACCTTC

J: TRBJ2-1
V: TRBV5-1
size: .
D: TRBD2
CDR3: CASSLRGGERHEQFF
DNA: TGCGCCAGCAGCTTGCGCGGGGGGGAGCGCCATGAGCAGTTCTTC

J: TRBJ2-2
V: TRBV19
size: .
D: TRBD1
CDR3: CASRPGTEHTGELFF
DNA: TGTGCCAGTAGGCCCGGGACAGAACACACCGGGGAGCTGTTTTTT

J: TRBJ2-7
V: TRBV27
size: .
D: .
CDR3: CASRQGIHYEQYF
DNA: TGTGCCAGCAGACAGGGAATACATTACGAGCAGTACTTC

J: TRBJ1-2
V: TRBV7-9
size: .
D: .
CDR3: CASSTGIGPGYTF
DNA: TGTGCCAGCAGCACAGGGATTGGGCCTGGCTACACCTTC

J: TRBJ1-1
V: TRBV5-1
size: .
D: .
CDR3: CASSLDVRVGTEAFF
DNA: TGCGCCAGCAGCTTGGATGTCAGGGTGGGCACTGAAGCTTTCTTT

J: TRBJ1-2
V: TRBV10-2
size: once
D: .
CDR3: CASSTGALYGYTF
DNA: TGCGCCTCGTCGACAGGCGCACTCTATGGCTACACCTTC

J: TRBJ1-2
V: TRBV7-3
size: .
D: .
CDR3: CASSWREGGGYTF
DNA: TGTGCCAGCAGCTGGAGGGAGGGCGGTGGCTACACCTTC

J: TRBJ2-7
V: TRBV12-5
size: .
D: .
CDR3: CASGLAGSSYEQYF
DNA: TGTGCTAGTGGTTTGGCGGGAAGCAGCTACGAGCAGTACTTC

J: TRBJ1-5
V: TRBV5-6
size: few
D: .
CDR3: CASSPGRNQPQHF
DNA: TGTGCCAGCAGCCCAGGTCGCAATCAGCCCCAGCATTTT

J: TRBJ1-2
V: TRBV10-3
size: .
D: TRBD1
CDR3: CAISDDREGYTF
DNA: TGTGCCATCAGTGACGACAGGGAGGGCTACACCTTC

J: TRBJ1-2
V: TRBV5-4
size: .
D: .
CDR3: CASSSTAPVGYGYTF
DNA: TGTGCCAGCAGCTCAACAGCCCCCGTTGGGTATGGCTACACCTTC

J: TRBJ2-7
V: TRBV21-1
size: .
D: .
CDR3: CASSNGRQSRGRIYEQYF
DNA: TGTGCCAGCAGCAACGGACGACAATCGAGGGGGCGCATTTACGAGCAGTACTTC

J: TRBJ2-5
V: TRBV10-3
size: .
D: .
CDR3: CAIRRSGAETQYF
DNA: TGTGCCATCAGAAGGAGTGGGGCGGAGACCCAGTACTTC

J: TRBJ1-4
V: TRBV11-2
size: .
D: TRBD1
CDR3: CASSLGVRGREKLFF
DNA: TGTGCCAGCAGCTTAGGTGTCAGGGGGCGCGAAAAACTGTTTTTT

J: TRBJ1-5
V: TRBV10-2
size: .
D: .
CDR3: CASSDDMGSNQPQHF
DNA: TGCGCCAGCAGTGACGACATGGGCAGCAATCAGCCCCAGCATTTT

J: TRBJ1-2
V: TRBV18
size: .
D: TRBD1
CDR3: CASSPGTGGDGYTF
DNA: TGTGCCAGCTCACCCGGGACAGGGGGCGATGGCTACACCTTC

J: TRBJ2-1
V: TRBV6-2/TRBV6-3
size: .
D: TRBD1
CDR3: CASSSSRDRGLGYNEQFF
DNA: TGTGCCAGCAGTTCGTCCCGGGACAGGGGATTAGGATACAATGAGCAGTTCTTC

J: TRBJ1-1
V: TRBV29-1
size: once
D: .
CDR3: CSVVGRDTEAFF
DNA: TGCAGCGTTGTAGGCAGGGACACTGAAGCTTTCTTT

J: TRBJ1-2
V: TRBV5-6
size: .
D: .
CDR3: CASSAQTALYGYTF
DNA: TGTGCCAGCAGCGCTCAGACAGCCCTATATGGCTACACCTTC

J: TRBJ2-4
V: TRBV2
size: .
D: TRBD2
CDR3: CASSGGGPSKNIQYF
DNA: TGTGCCAGCAGTGGCGGGGGGCCATCCAAAAACATTCAGTACTTC

J: TRBJ1-2
V: TRBV19
size: .
D: .
CDR3: CASSILAPRSYTF
DNA: TGTGCCAGTAGTATTCTCGCACCTAGGAGCTACACCTTC

J: TRBJ2-1
V: TRBV5-1
size: .
D: .
CDR3: CASSLGGQGRVNEQFF
DNA: TGCGCCAGCAGCTTGGGAGGGCAGGGGAGGGTCAATGAGCAGTTCTTC

J: TRBJ1-6
V: TRBV28
size: .
D: TRBD1
CDR3: CASGGTVNSPLHF
DNA: TGTGCCAGCGGGGGGACAGTAAATTCACCCCTCCACTTT

J: TRBJ2-3
V: TRBV2
size: .
D: TRBD1
CDR3: CASSGQGSGTDTQYF
DNA: TGTGCCAGCAGTGGACAGGGCTCTGGCACAGATACGCAGTATTTT

J: TRBJ2-1
V: TRBV6-5
size: .
D: .
CDR3: CASSPGTTYNEQFF
DNA: TGTGCCAGCAGTCCCGGGACAACTTACAATGAGCAGTTCTTC

J: TRBJ2-2
V: TRBV3-1/TRBV3-2
size: .
D: TRBD1
CDR3: CASSGRQGASTGELFF
DNA: TGTGCCAGCAGCGGCCGACAGGGGGCGAGCACCGGGGAGCTGTTTTTT